These 9 T cell receptor beta chains were all obtained from the same sample, sequenced in a study of T cells after yellow fever vaccination (dated by TCRdb to the late 2010s). Read against the paper, the sample's treatment or condition label means: live attenuated yellow fever vaccine strain. The method behind the library was 5' RACE. These reads were obtained on an Illumina HiSeq 2500. In TCRdb, the public reads were trimmed at Q25 with fastp and aligned with MiXCR, with productive beta chains retained. Rows with one shared CDR3 protein collapse into an entry with the most common genes and DNA. This sample comprises about 350,000 distinct CDR3 sequences, 7% to 9% of them detected only once. Approximately 15% of the sample goes to the ten largest clones. Sequencing was performed on PBMCs, taken more than 35 days after the first yellow fever vaccination. All receptors derive from a man aged 18 to 29 who received the YFV17D yellow fever vaccine.

The chain links TRBV4-2 to TRBJ2-5; 9 bases line up with TRBD2. This CDR3 is 16 amino acids long. CDR1 is LGHNA, CDR2 YNFKEQ, per germline. Unmatched junction bases numbered 11, after V lost 4 bases and J lost 5 bases. This CDR3 is CASSRESGGSQETQYF. The CDR3 DNA is TGTGCCAGCAGCCGTGAGAGCGGGGGGTCCCAGGAGACCCAGTACTTC.

This chain links TRBV10-3 with TRBJ2-7; a weak D match, TRBD2 (5 bases). Looked up from germline, CDR1 is ENHRY and CDR2 is SYGVKD. This CDR3 contains 13 residues. V was cut by 2 bases and J by 9 bases, with 14 bases left in between. CDR3 nucleotides: TGTGCCATCAGTGAGCGGTGGGGAGATGGGCAGTACTTC. Translated, it gives CAISERWGDGQYF.

There are many counts of this clonotype. The J gene is TRBJ2-3, the V gene TRBV7-2, with D tentatively TRBD1 or TRBD2 (6 bases each). Germline loops: CDR1 SGHTA, CDR2 FQGNSA. Trimming shortened V by 2 bases and J by 3 bases, and 12 bases separated the two germline ends. This CDR3 spans 15 amino acids. CDR3 in DNA: TGTGCCAGCAGCTTACAATCGGGGGCTACAGATACGCAGTATTTT. Translated: CASSLQSGATDTQYF.

This rearrangement joins TRBV12-3 or TRBV12-4 to TRBJ1-2; no clear D gene. Between the trimmed V and J ends, which lost 3 bases and 2 bases, there was a span of 10 bases. This CDR3 has 14 residues. In DNA, the CDR3 is TGTGCCAGCAGTTTCGGTGAGGGAAACTATGGCTACACCTTC. Protein: CASSFGEGNYGYTF.

The chain recombines TRBV6-2 or TRBV6-3 with TRBJ1-5, with D unclear. Germline lookup yields CDR1 MNHEY and CDR2 SVGEGT. The CDR3 extends over 20 amino acids. The V end lost 8 bases, the J end lost 0 bases, and 29 bases lay between the germline ends. Here the CDR3 DNA reads TGTGCCAGCGGAGGATCGAGACCGGGGTCTTGGAGGTATAGCAATCAGCCCCAGCATTTT. Protein sequence: CASGGSRPGSWRYSNQPQHF.

The chain's CDR3 is CASSPGGTDYGYTF. CDR3 nucleotides: TGTGCCAGCTCACCGGGAGGGACGGACTATGGCTACACCTTC. This chain connects TRBV18 to TRBJ1-2; D possibly corresponds to TRBD1 (5 bases). Trimming left V 3 bases short and J 3 bases short, with 11 bases between. The CDR3 runs to 14 residues. The germline CDR1 and CDR2 sequences are KGHSH and LQKENI. Drawing the rest from reference TRBV18 and TRBJ1-2, the complete variable domain is NAGVMQNPRHLVRRRGQEARLRCSPMKGHSHVYWYRQLPEEGLKFMVYLQKENIIDESGMPKERFSAEFPKEGPSILRIQQVVRGDSAAYFCASSPGGTDYGYTFGSGTRLTVV.

The chain recombines TRBV21-1 with TRBJ1-3. TRBV21-1 is recorded as a pseudogene. The CDR3 has 17 residues. CDR3: CASNGDMTQHSGNTIYF. The CDR3 DNA reads TGTGCCAGCAACGGAGACATGACTCAACACTCTGGAAACACCATATATTTT.

This clonotype was seen only a few times. The V call is TRBV12-3 or TRBV12-4, the J call TRBJ2-4; D is tentatively TRBD1 or TRBD2 (7 bases each). V was pared by 7 bases and J by 9 bases, with 25 bases between. The CDR3 has 16 residues. This CDR3 reads CASTQQGRGSYAIQYF. The DNA for the CDR3 is TGTGCCAGCACTCAACAGGGGAGGGGGAGTTATGCCATTCAGTACTTC.

This clonotype has ten or more counts. The CDR3 region has the DNA TGTGCCACCAGTGGCTTGACATATGTCCGAGAGACCCAGTACTTC. It is translated as CATSGLTYVRETQYF. This chain links TRBV24-1 with TRBJ2-5; no firm D call. Germline V lookup: CDR1 KGHDR, CDR2 SFDVKD. The CDR3 has 15 amino acids. Trimming removed 5 bases from V and 4 bases from J, with 16 bases in between.